This T cell receptor beta chain was obtained from a study of graft-versus-host responses after intestinal transplantation. The V end was cut by 0 bases, the J end by 0 bases, with 10 bases between. Germline V gene sequence: CDR1 SGHRS, CDR2 YFSETQ. The CDR3 runs 16 residues. This clone occurred once. What it binds is unknown. Study findings and constraints: Circulating GvH clones peaking coincided with falling HvG clones soon after transplant. Recipient marrow held GvH clones, some first seen in ileum or blood.

Sequenced by immunoSEQ multiplex PCR; TCRdb stores in-frame clones only, minus some. The table lists fewer than 65,000 clones, roughly nine tenths of them singletons. V and J are TRBV5-1 and TRBJ1-3; D is undetermined. This sequence was found in a human donor who was the organ donor for an intestinal transplant. This sample comprised unstimulated CD4+ T cells sorted from spleen or lymph node cells, obtained before transplant. This CDR3 is CASSLAGSRSGNTIYF. For the CDR3, the DNA is TGCGCCAGCAGCTTGGCGGGGTCCCGCTCTGGAAACACCATATATTTT.